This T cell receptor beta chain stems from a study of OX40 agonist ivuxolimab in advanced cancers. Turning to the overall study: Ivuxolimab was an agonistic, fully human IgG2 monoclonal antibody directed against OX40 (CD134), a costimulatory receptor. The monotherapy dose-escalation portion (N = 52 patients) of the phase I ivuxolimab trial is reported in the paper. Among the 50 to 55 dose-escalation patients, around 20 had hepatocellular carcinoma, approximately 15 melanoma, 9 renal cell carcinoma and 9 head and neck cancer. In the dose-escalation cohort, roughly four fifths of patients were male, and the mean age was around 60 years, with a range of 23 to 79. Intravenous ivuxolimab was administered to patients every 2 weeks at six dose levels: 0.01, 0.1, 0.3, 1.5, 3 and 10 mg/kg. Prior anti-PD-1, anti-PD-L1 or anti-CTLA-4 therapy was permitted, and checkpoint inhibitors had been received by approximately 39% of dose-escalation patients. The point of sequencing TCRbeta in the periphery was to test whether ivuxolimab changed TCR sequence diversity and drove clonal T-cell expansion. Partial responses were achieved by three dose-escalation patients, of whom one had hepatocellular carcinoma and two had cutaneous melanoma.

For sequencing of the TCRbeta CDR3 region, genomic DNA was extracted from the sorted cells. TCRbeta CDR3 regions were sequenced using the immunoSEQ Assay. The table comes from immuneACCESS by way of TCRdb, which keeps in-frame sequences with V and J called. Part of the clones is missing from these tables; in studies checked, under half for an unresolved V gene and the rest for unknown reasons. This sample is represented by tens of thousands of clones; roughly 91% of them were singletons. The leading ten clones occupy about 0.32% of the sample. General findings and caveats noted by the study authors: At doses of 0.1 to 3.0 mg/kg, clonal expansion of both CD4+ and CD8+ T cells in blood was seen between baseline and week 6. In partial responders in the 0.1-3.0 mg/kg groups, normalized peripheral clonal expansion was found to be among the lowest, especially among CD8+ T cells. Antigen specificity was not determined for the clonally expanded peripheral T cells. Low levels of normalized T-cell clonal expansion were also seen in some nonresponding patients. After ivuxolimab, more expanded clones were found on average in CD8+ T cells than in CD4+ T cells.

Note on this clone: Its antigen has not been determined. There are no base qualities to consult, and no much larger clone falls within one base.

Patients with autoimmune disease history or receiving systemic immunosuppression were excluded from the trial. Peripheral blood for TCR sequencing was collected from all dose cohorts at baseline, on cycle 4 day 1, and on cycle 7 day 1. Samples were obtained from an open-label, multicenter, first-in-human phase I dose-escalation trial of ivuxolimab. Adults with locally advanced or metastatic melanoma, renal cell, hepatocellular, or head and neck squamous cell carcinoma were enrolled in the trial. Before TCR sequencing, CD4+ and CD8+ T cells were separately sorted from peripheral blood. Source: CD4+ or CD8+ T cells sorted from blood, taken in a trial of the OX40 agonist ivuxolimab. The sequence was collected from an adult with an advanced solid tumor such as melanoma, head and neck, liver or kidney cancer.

The CDR3 sequence is CASSPNTGAGDIQYF. The DNA reads TGCGCCAGCAGCCCTAATACAGGGGCGGGAGACATTCAGTACTTC. The chain was built from TRBV5-1 and TRBJ2-4; the D gene could be TRBD1 or TRBD2, each one agreeing over 7 bases. Trimming removed 4 bases from V and 8 bases from J, leaving 19 bases between the germline ends. The germline V gene provides CDR1 SGHRS and CDR2 YFSETQ. The CDR3 runs 15 residues from the cysteine to the phenylalanine. Only the CDR3 DNA stays, 45 bases, in frame from base 1.